This entry lists 6 T cell receptor beta chains sequenced from one sample in a study of shared T cell receptors in the human thymus. Clones were read by immunoSEQ multiplex PCR, and TCRdb kept only the in-frame ones, dropping some. The sample includes hundreds of thousands of clones, more than 75% of them seen just once. The same data also went into a second study, on human thymus T cells.

Sequencing was carried out using thymocytes. The receptors originated from a boy less than two years old with a congenital heart defect.

This clone has a handful of counts. The genes are TRBV19 and TRBJ2-4, with a possible D match to TRBD1 (5 bases). V shed 0 bases and J shed 3 bases, with 15 bases lying between them. The germline gives CDR1 LNHDA, CDR2 SQIVND (reference sequence). There are 17 residues in the CDR3. The CDR3 DNA follows: TGTGCCAGTAGTATAGATCTCCGCAGGCAGGGCAAAAACATTCAGTACTTC. Its protein product is CASSIDLRRQGKNIQYF. Drawing the rest from reference TRBV19 and TRBJ2-4, the complete variable domain is DGGITQSPKYLFRKEGQNVTLSCEQNLNHDAMYWYRQDPGQGLRLIYYSQIVNDFQKGDIAEGYSVSREKKESFPLTVTSAQKNPTAFYLCASSIDLRRQGKNIQYFGAGTRLSVL.

This chain connects TRBV7-6 to TRBJ2-3; 10 bases map to TRBD1. Germline values: CDR1 SGHVS, CDR2 FNYEAQ. The CDR3 contains 17 residues. Trimming at V came to 5 bases and at J to 1 base, leaving 9 bases not matched to a gene. CDR3 sequence reads: CASSPGNGTGGTDTQYF. Here the CDR3 DNA reads TGTGCCAGCAGCCCTGGGAACGGGACAGGGGGCACAGATACGCAGTATTTT.

CDR3 in amino acids: CASSLVRRDSTDTQYF. The DNA of the CDR3 is TGTGCCAGCAGCTTAGTCCGCCGGGACTCCACAGATACGCAGTATTTT. The V gene is TRBV7-9, the J gene TRBJ2-3; tentative D call: TRBD2 (6 bases). Trimming shortened V by 1 base and J by 2 bases, and 13 bases separated the two germline ends. The germline gives CDR1 SEHNR, CDR2 FQNEAQ (reference sequence). CDR3 length equals 16 residues.

The chain employs TRBV25-1 and TRBJ1-1, with D perhaps TRBD1 (6 bases). V gave up 1 base and J gave up 10 bases, with 22 bases separating them. This CDR3 comprises 16 residues. Germline V gene data show CDR1 as MGHDK and CDR2 as SYGVNS. In DNA form, the CDR3 reads TGTGCCAGCAGTGAATCCGTCGGACAGAGGTGGTCCGGAGCTTTCTTT. It codes for CASSESVGQRWSGAFF.

The chain has TRBV6-6 and TRBJ2-3; 8 bases agree with TRBD2. V lost 3 bases and J lost 2; bases outside the gene matches: 4. The CDR3 spans 15 residues. Germline CDR1 MNHNY, CDR2 SVGAGI (reference sequence). CDR3 sequence reads: CASSYGLAATDTQYF. The CDR3 DNA reads as TGTGCCAGCAGTTATGGACTAGCCGCCACAGATACGCAGTATTTT.

The V gene is TRBV28, the J gene TRBJ1-2; D remains ambiguous. The CDR3 has 12 residues. V shed 5 bases and J shed 6 bases, with 10 bases lying between them. Germline values: CDR1 MDHEN, CDR2 SYDVKM. CDR3 amino acids: CASSREAHGYTF. CDR3 nucleotides: TGTGCCAGCAGTCGGGAGGCCCATGGCTACACCTTC.